This T cell receptor beta chain originates from a study of T-cell memory formation after mild COVID-19. TCRdb fed the 5' RACE reads into MiXCR, producing one record per CDR3 protein. Here the sample spans approximately 300,000 distinct CDR3 sequences, 15% to 20% being singletons. This clonotype was observed at least ten times. This CDR3 has 12 residues. Germline CDR1 reads MDHEN; CDR2 reads SYDVKM. V dropped 3 bases and J dropped 8 bases, with 10 bases sitting between them. The sample consisted of PBMCs or a T cell subset sorted from them (not recorded which). The TCR comes from a man in his late teens or twenties who had mild COVID-19 (a few samples of this study predate the infection). Cell type and time point are not known. The gene calls are TRBV28 and TRBJ1-2; D remains ambiguous. CDR3 nucleotide sequence: TGTGCCAGCAGTTTTGGGGTAGACGGCTACACCTTC. It is translated as CASSFGVDGYTF.